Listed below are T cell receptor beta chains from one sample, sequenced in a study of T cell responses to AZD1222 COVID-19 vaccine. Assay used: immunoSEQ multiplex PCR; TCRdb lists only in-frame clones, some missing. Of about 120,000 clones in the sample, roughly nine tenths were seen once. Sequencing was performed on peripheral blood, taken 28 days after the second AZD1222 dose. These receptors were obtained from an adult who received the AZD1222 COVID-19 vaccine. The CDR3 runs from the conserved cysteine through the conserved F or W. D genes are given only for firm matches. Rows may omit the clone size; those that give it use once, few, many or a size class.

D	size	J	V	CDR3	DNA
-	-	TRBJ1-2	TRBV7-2	CASSVDPLQGYTF	TGTGCCAGCAGCGTAGACCCATTGCAGGGCTACACCTTC
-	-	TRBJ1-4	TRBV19	CASRLAVANEKLFF	TGTGCCAGCCGGTTAGCCGTGGCTAATGAAAAACTGTTTTTT
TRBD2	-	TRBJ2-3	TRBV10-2	CASSESGLAGHSSTDTQYF	TGCGCCAGCAGTGAGTCTGGACTAGCGGGGCACTCTAGCACAGATACGCAGTATTTT
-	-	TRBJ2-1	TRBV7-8	CASSTSGTASYNEQFF	TGTGCCAGCAGCACCTCCGGGACCGCCTCCTACAATGAGCAGTTCTTC
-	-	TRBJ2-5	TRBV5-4	CASSLGDSKTQYF	TGTGCCAGCAGCTTAGGGGACTCAAAGACCCAGTACTTC
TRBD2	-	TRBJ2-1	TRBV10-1	CASSEGGRAPFYNEQFF	TGCGCCAGCAGTGAAGGCGGGAGGGCCCCCTTCTACAATGAGCAGTTCTTC
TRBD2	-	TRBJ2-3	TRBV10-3	CAISDYGGRATDTQYF	TGTGCCATCAGTGACTATGGCGGGAGGGCCACAGATACGCAGTATTTT
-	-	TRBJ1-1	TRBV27	CASSTSGATEAFF	TGTGCCAGCAGTACCTCAGGGGCCACTGAAGCTTTCTTT
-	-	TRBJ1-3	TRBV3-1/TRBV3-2	CASSRGVGNTIYF	TGTGCCAGCAGCCGTGGGGTCGGAAACACCATATATTTT
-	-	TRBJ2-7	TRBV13	CASNSRADSPAYEQYF	TGTGCCAGCAACTCGAGGGCGGACTCTCCTGCCTACGAGCAGTACTTC
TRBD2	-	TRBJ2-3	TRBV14	CASSQHSTSGISTDTQYF	TGTGCCAGCAGCCAACATTCCACTAGCGGGATAAGCACAGATACGCAGTATTTT
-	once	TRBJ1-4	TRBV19	CASSIGQKTTNEKLFF	TGTGCCAGTAGTATCGGACAAAAAACAACTAATGAAAAACTGTTTTTT
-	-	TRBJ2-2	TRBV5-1	CASSLEFGTGELFF	TGCGCCAGCAGCTTAGAGTTCGGCACCGGGGAGCTGTTTTTT
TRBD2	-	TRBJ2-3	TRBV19	CASSIPAGEADTQYF	TGTGCCAGTAGTATCCCGGCGGGAGAGGCAGATACGCAGTATTTT
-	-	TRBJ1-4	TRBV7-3	CASSLSGEPVIREKLFF	TGTGCCAGCAGCTTATCGGGCGAACCAGTCATTAGAGAAAAACTGTTTTTT
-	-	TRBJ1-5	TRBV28	CASINAGQPQHF	TGTGCCAGCATAAACGCGGGACAGCCCCAGCATTTT
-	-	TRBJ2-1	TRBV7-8	CASSPYLAGFNEQFF	TGTGCCAGCAGCCCCTACCTCGCGGGCTTTAATGAGCAGTTCTTC
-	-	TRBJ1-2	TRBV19	CASSRGNYGYTF	TGTGCCAGTAGTAGAGGGAACTATGGCTACACCTTC
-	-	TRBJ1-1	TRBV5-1	CASSLVGISDTEAFF	TGCGCCAGCAGCTTGGTTGGTATTTCTGACACTGAAGCTTTCTTT
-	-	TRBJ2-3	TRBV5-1	CASRRFSSTDTQYF	TGCGCCAGCAGGAGGTTTTCTAGCACAGATACGCAGTATTTT
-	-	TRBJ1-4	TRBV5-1	CASSLGQVADEKLFF	TGCGCCAGCAGCTTGGGACAGGTAGCGGATGAAAAACTGTTTTTT
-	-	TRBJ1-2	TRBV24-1	CATSDAGVDKFYGYTF	TGTGCCACCAGTGATGCGGGCGTAGACAAATTCTATGGCTACACCTTC
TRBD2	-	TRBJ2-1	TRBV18	CASSPPDRVGTSGSFEQFF	TGTGCCAGCTCACCACCGGACAGGGTGGGGACTAGCGGGAGCTTTGAGCAGTTCTTC
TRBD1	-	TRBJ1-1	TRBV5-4	CASISQGANTEAFF	TGTGCCAGCATCTCGCAGGGGGCGAACACTGAAGCTTTCTTT
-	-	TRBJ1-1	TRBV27	CASIRAPQANTEAFF	TGTGCCAGCATTAGAGCACCACAGGCGAACACTGAAGCTTTCTTT
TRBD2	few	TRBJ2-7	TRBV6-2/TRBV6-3	CASSSELAGGYEQYF	TGTGCCAGCAGTTCCGAACTAGCGGGAGGCTACGAGCAGTACTTC
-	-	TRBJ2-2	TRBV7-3	CASSSQGILNTGELFF	TGTGCCAGCAGCTCACAGGGAATCCTAAACACCGGGGAGCTGTTTTTT
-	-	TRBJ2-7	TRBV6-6	CASSYYSRDSYEQYF	TGTGCCAGCAGTTACTACTCCAGGGACTCCTACGAGCAGTACTTC
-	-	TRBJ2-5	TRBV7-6	CASSSGLGQETQYF	TGTGCCAGCAGCTCGGGGCTAGGACAAGAGACCCAGTACTTC
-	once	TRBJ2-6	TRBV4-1	CASSQFTRGRSSGANVLTF	TGCGCCAGCAGCCAATTCACACGAGGCCGGAGCTCTGGGGCCAACGTCCTGACTTTC
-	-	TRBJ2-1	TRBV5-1	CASSSSEKTYNEQFF	TGCGCCAGCAGCTCTAGCGAGAAGACCTACAATGAGCAGTTCTTC
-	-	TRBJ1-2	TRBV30	CAWSREGYGYTF	TGTGCCTGGAGCCGGGAGGGATATGGCTACACCTTC
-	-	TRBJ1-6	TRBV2	CASRDGQLRTLHF	TGTGCCAGCAGAGATGGACAACTTCGCACCCTCCACTTT
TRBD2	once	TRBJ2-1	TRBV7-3	CASSFSGSKNEQFF	TGTGCCAGCAGCTTTAGCGGGAGCAAGAATGAGCAGTTCTTC
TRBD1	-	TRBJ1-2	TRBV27	CASSFGQGDNYGYTF	TGTGCCAGCAGTTTCGGACAGGGAGACAACTATGGCTACACCTTC
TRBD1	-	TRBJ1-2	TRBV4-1	CASSQDVGTGKRGGYTF	TGCGCCAGCAGCCAAGATGTCGGGACAGGGAAAAGGGGCGGCTACACCTTC
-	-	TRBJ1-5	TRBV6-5	CASSSFSNQPQHF	TGTGCCAGCTCGTCTTTTAGCAATCAGCCCCAGCATTTT
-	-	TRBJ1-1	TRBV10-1	CASSESTWEGGNTEAFF	TGCGCCAGCAGTGAGTCTACGTGGGAGGGGGGGAACACTGAAGCTTTCTTT